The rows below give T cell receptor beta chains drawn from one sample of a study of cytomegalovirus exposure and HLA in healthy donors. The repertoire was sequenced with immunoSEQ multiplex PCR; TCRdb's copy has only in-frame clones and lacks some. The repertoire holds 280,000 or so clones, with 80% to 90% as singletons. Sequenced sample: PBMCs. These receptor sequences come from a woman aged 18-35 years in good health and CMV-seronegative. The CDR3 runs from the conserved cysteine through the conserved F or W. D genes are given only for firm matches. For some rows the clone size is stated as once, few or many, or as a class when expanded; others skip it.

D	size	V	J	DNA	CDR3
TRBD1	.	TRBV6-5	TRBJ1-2	TGTGCCAGCAGTTCGGGACAGAACTATGGCTACACCTTC	CASSSGQNYGYTF
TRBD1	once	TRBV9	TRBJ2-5	TGTGCCAGCAGCGACAGGGGGCCAGAGACCCAGTACTTC	CASSDRGPETQYF
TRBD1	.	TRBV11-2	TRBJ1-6	TGTGCCAGCAGATCTAACAGGGGGAGGAAGAATTCACCCCTCCACTTT	CASRSNRGRKNSPLHF
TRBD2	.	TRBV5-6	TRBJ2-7	TGTGCCAGCAGCCCGGGACTAGCGGGGGAAAGGGGCGAGCAGTACTTC	CASSPGLAGERGEQYF
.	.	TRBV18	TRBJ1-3	TGTGCCAGCTCACTTGACAGCTCTGGAAACACCATATATTTT	CASSLDSSGNTIYF
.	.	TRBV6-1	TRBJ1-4	TGTGCCAGCAGTGTAGAGAGCCTTTTTGAAAAACTGTTTTTT	CASSVESLFEKLFF
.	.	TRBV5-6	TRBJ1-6	TGTGCCAGCGGCCGGGGTGCGCGGGAATCGGGGCTTTCACCCCTCCACTTT	CASGRGARESGLSPLHF
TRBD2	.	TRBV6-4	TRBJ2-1	TGTGCCAGCAGTGGGACTAGCGGGGGAAGGGAACAGTTCTTC	CASSGTSGGREQFF
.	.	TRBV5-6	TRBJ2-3	TGTGCCAGCAGCTTGGCACGCCTGCCGGCGCAGTATTTT	CASSLARLPAQYF
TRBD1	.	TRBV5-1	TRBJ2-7	TGCGCCAGCAGCTTGGGGGACAGGGAAATTGAGCTTACCTACGAGCAGTACTTC	CASSLGDREIELTYEQYF
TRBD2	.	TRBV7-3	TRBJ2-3	TGTGCCAGCAGCCCCTCCACGGCGGGGGGGCCAGATACGCAGTATTTT	CASSPSTAGGPDTQYF
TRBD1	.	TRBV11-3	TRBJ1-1	TGTGCCAGCAGCCCAGGCAGGGGGCGCAACACTGAAGCTTTCTTT	CASSPGRGRNTEAFF
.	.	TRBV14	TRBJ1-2	TGTGCCAGCAGCCAAGATCGGGCGGGAAGGAACTATGGCTACACCTTC	CASSQDRAGRNYGYTF
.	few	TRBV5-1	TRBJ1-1	TGCGCCAGCAGCTTGGCACAGACGAACACTGAAGCTTTCTTT	CASSLAQTNTEAFF
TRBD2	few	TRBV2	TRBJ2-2	TGTGCCAGCAGTCCGGGGGAGGGTTGGGAGCTGTTTTTT	CASSPGEGWELFF
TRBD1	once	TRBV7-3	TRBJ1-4	TGTGCCAGCACCGGACGGCCGGGACAGGGTCGTCGTGGTAATGAAAAACTGTTTTTT	CASTGRPGQGRRGNEKLFF
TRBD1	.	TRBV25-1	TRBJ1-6	TGTGCCAGCAGTGCCGGGACAGCTGTCTCTAATTCACCCCTCCACTTT	CASSAGTAVSNSPLHF
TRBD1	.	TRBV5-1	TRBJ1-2	TGCGCCAGCAGCCACGGACAGGGCGCAAATGGCTACACCTTC	CASSHGQGANGYTF
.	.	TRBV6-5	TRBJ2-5	TGTGCCAGCAGTGAAGAACCGGGGTCGGCCCAGTACTTC	CASSEEPGSAQYF
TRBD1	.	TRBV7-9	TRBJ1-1	TGTGCCAGCAGCCCCGACAGGGGTGGATACACTGAAGCTTTCTTT	CASSPDRGGYTEAFF
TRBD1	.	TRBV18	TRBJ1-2	TGTGCCAGCTCCCCCGACAGGGGCTCTAACTATGGCTACACCTTC	CASSPDRGSNYGYTF
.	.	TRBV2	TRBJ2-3	TGTGCCAGCAGTCCCAGGGACGCTGAGGGAGGAGATACGCAGTATTTT	CASSPRDAEGGDTQYF
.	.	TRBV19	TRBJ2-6	TGTGCCAGTAAGGAGGACTCTGGGGCCAACGTCCTGACTTTC	CASKEDSGANVLTF
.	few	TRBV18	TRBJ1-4	TGTGCCAGCTCACGAGACACACTAGCTAATGAAAAACTGTTTTTT	CASSRDTLANEKLFF
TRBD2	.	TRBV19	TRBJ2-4	TGTGCCAGTAGTATCGGACGGGGGGGACCATTAAACATTCAGTACTTC	CASSIGRGGPLNIQYF
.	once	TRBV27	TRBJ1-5	TGTGCCAGCAGCTCAGGGTCCAATCAGCCCCAGCATTTT	CASSSGSNQPQHF
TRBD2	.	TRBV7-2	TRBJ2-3	TGTGCCAGCAGCGCCGGGACTAGCGGAGATACGCAGTATTTT	CASSAGTSGDTQYF
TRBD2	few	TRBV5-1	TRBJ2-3	TGCGCCAGCAGCTTGTCTAGCGGGGGGGTAACAGATACGCAGTATTTT	CASSLSSGGVTDTQYF
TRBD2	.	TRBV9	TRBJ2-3	TGTGCCAGCAGCCCCTCCGGGGGGGGAGTAAGCACAGATACGCAGTATTTT	CASSPSGGGVSTDTQYF
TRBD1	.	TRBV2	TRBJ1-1	TGTGCCAGCAGCCCGGGACAGGGGAACACTGAAGCTTTCTTT	CASSPGQGNTEAFF
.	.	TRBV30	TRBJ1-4	TGTGCCTGGAGTAAGGTGCAACAGCATGAAAAACTGTTTTTT	CAWSKVQQHEKLFF
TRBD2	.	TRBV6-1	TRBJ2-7	TGTGCCAGCAGGGGGGGGTCCTACGAGCAGTACTTC	CASRGGSYEQYF
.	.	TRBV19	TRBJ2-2	TGTGCCAGTACGACTATATGGGGGCAGGGCACCGGGGAGCTGTTTTTT	CASTTIWGQGTGELFF
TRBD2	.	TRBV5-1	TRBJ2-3	TGCGCCAGCAGCTTGGTCCTAGCGGGGGCGGCAGATACGCAGTATTTT	CASSLVLAGAADTQYF
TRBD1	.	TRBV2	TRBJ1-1	TGTGCCAGCGGGACAGCCCAGAACACTGAAGCTTTCTTT	CASGTAQNTEAFF
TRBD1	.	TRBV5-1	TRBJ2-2	TGCGCCAGCAGCTTGGCCGCAACAGGGGGGACCGGGGAGCTGTTTTTT	CASSLAATGGTGELFF
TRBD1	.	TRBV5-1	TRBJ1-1	TGCGCCAGCAGCTGGTCGGGACAGATGAACACTGAAGCTTTCTTT	CASSWSGQMNTEAFF
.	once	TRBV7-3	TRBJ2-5	TGTGCCAGCAGCTTATTCGGCAGGGAAGAGACCCAGTACTTC	CASSLFGREETQYF
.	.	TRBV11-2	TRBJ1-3	TGTGCCAGCAGCTTACAGGGGTCAAGCTCTGGAAACACCATATATTTT	CASSLQGSSSGNTIYF
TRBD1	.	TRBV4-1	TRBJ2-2	TGCGCCAGCAGCCATGGATCCCGGACAGGTCACACCGGGGAGCTGTTTTTT	CASSHGSRTGHTGELFF
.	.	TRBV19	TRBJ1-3	TGTGCCAGTAGTGCTTGGGCAGGGGAAAACACCATATATTTT	CASSAWAGENTIYF
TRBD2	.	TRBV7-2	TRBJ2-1	TGTGCCAGCAGCTTACGGGGGGGACACAATGAGCAGTTCTTC	CASSLRGGHNEQFF
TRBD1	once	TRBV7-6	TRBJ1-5	TGTGCCAGCAGCTTCGGACAGGGCAATCAGCCCCAGCATTTT	CASSFGQGNQPQHF
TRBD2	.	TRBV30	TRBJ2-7	TGTGCCTGGAGTCAGGGCGGGGGGTCCCTCGAGCAGTACTTC	CAWSQGGGSLEQYF
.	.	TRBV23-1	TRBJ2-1	TGCGCCAGCAGGACCCTCACAGTCCGCTGCAATGAGCAGTTCTTC	CASRTLTVRCNEQFF
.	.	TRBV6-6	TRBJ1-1	TGTGCCAGCAGTTACTCGGGGGCTAGAGCTGAAGCTTTCTTT	CASSYSGARAEAFF
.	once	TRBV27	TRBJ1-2	TGTGCCAGCAGTTTAGCGGGGTCCCATGGCTACACCTTC	CASSLAGSHGYTF
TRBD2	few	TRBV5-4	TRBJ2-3	TGTGCCAGCACCTCTAGCGGGGGGCGCCCGACCACAGATACGCAGTATTTT	CASTSSGGRPTTDTQYF
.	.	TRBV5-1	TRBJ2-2	TGCGCCAGCAGCTCGGACTCGAACACCGGGGAGCTGTTTTTT	CASSSDSNTGELFF
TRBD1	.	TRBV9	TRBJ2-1	TGTGCCAGCAGCGTCGAAAGGGACAGCCCCTACAATGAGCAGTTCTTC	CASSVERDSPYNEQFF
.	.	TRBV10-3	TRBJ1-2	TGTGCCATCAGTGATCAAGGGGGAACTCTTAACTATGGCTACACCTTC	CAISDQGGTLNYGYTF
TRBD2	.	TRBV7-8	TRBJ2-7	TGTGCCAGCAGCTTGGAGCTAGCGGGTTCCTACGAGCAGTACTTC	CASSLELAGSYEQYF
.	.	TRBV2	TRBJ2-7	TGTGCCAGCAGTCTACAGGGTTACGAGCAGTACTTC	CASSLQGYEQYF